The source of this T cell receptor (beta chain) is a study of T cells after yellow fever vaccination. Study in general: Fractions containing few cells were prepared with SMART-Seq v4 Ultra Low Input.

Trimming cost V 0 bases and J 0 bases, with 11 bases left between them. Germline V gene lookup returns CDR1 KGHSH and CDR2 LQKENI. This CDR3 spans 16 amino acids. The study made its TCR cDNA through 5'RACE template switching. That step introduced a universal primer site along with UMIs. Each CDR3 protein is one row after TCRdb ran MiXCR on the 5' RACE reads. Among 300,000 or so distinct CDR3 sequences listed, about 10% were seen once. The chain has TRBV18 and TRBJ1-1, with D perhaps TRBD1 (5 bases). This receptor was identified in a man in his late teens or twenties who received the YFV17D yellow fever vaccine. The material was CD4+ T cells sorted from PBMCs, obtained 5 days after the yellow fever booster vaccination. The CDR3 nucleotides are TGTGCCAGCTCACCACCGGGCAGGGCCGTGAACACTGAAGCTTTCTTT. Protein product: CASSPPGRAVNTEAFF.